The following is a TCR beta chain sequence with its context. CDR3 length: 17 residues. Germline assignment: CDR1 SGHNT and CDR2 YENEEA. Trimming cost V 4 bases and J 4 bases; bases outside gene matches: 8. This sample was included in a study of blood T cell repertoires in COVID-19. Whole-study context: Collection of acute and convalescent COVID-19 samples took place in the United States, Italy and Spain. PBMCs, B-cell-depleted T cells, or T cells were the source of the cDNA or gDNA that made up the material.

Assay: immunoSEQ multiplex PCR; the TCRdb copy retains only in-frame clones and omits some. This table has about 91,000 clones, about four fifths appearing once. The V gene is TRBV11-3, the J gene TRBJ2-2; 11 bases align to TRBD1. Specimen: peripheral blood. The clonotype was recovered from a man in his sixties or seventies with acute or convalescent COVID-19. CDR3 in amino acids: CASSSERGQGVTGELFF. CDR3 in DNA: TGTGCCAGCAGCTCAGAGAGGGGACAGGGGGTCACCGGGGAGCTGTTTTTT.